This record looks at one T cell receptor (beta chain) sequence and its context. Data came from immunoSEQ multiplex PCR; TCRdb stores just in-frame clones and leaves some out. The top ten clones hold less than 0.75% of a sample with under 250,000 clones, approximately 90% of them seen once. The germline gives CDR1 SGHDT, CDR2 YYEEEE. V lost 0 bases and J 2 bases, leaving 11 bases between the germline ends. The CDR3 is 15 residues long. This entry is derived from a study of blood T cell repertoires in COVID-19. The overall study: PBMCs, B-cell-depleted T cells, or T cells provided the cDNA or gDNA that made up the material.

This chain links TRBV5-6 with TRBJ1-2; the D is unclear. The receptor's source is a man aged 40-49 years with acute or convalescent COVID-19. The sequenced material came from peripheral blood. DNA for the CDR3: TGTGCCAGCAGCTTGGCGGTGGTCGTGAACTATGGCTACACCTTC. It is translated as CASSLAVVVNYGYTF.